These T cell receptor beta chains were read from a single sample in a study of T cell repertoires in cytomegalovirus infection. These receptors are not linked to any known antigen. Each CDR3 protein gets one entry after TCRdb re-called the reads with MiXCR. The sample contains around 85,000 distinct CDR3 sequences, about half of which appear only once. This material consisted of CD8+ T cells from cultured PBMCs, taken from culture after CMV antigen stimulation. The receptor set was obtained from a human donor in good health (CMV status not recorded). Some clones in this sample may be carry-over from other donors' samples. Both conserved end residues are part of each CDR3. Each record gives: J gene, clone size, D gene, V gene, CDR3 DNA, CDR3 protein. D genes are given only for firm matches. The listing skips clone size in some rows; elsewhere it reads once, few, many or a size class.

TRBJ1-1 | few | - | TRBV12-5 | TGTGCTAGTGGTTTGGGGGCAGCCCCCCCGAACACTGAAGCTTTCTTT | CASGLGAAPPNTEAFF
TRBJ2-1 | - | - | TRBV7-6 | TGTGCCAGCAGCTCCAGGCAGGCAGCCTACAATGAGCAGTTCTTC | CASSSRQAAYNEQFF
TRBJ2-3 | - | TRBD2 | TRBV7-9 | TGTGCCAGCAGTTCTATCGCCGGGACTAGCGGGGGAACAGATACGCAGTATTTT | CASSSIAGTSGGTDTQYF
TRBJ1-6 | - | TRBD1 | TRBV7-9 | TGTGCCAGCAGCGCAGACGACAGGGGGCGAAATTCACCCCTCCACTTT | CASSADDRGRNSPLHF
TRBJ2-2 | - | TRBD1 | TRBV7-9 | TGTGCCAGCAGCTGGGACAGGGACAACACCGGGGAGCTGTTTTTT | CASSWDRDNTGELFF
TRBJ2-2 | many | TRBD1 | TRBV7-2 | TGTGCCAGCAGAATGGGACAGGGGAGCACCGGGGAGCTGTTTTTT | CASRMGQGSTGELFF
TRBJ2-5 | - | TRBD2 | TRBV6-1 | TGTGCCAGCAGTGAAGGGACTAGCGGGAGGGAGACCCAGTACTTC | CASSEGTSGRETQYF
TRBJ2-5 | - | TRBD2 | TRBV12-3/TRBV12-4 | TGTGCCAGCAGCCCTAGCGGGAAAGAGACCCAGTACTTC | CASSPSGKETQYF
TRBJ1-5 | - | - | TRBV12-3/TRBV12-4 | TGTGCCAGCAGTCGTAGAGACCCCAGTCAGCCCCAGCATTTT | CASSRRDPSQPQHF
TRBJ1-2 | - | - | TRBV7-6 | TGTGCCAGCAGCTTAGACAGCTATGGCTACACCTTC | CASSLDSYGYTF
TRBJ2-7 | - | - | TRBV6-4 | TGTGCCAGCAGTGATCGGCAGGGCCACGAGCAGTACTTC | CASSDRQGHEQYF
TRBJ2-1 | - | TRBD2 | TRBV7-9 | TGTGCCAGCAGCCCCCCTCTAGCGGGTTACAATGAGCAGTTCTTC | CASSPPLAGYNEQFF
TRBJ1-1 | - | - | TRBV25-1 | TGTGCCAGCAGTACAAAAGGTCAAAACACTGAAGCTTTCTTT | CASSTKGQNTEAFF
TRBJ2-3 | - | TRBD1 | TRBV12-3/TRBV12-4 | TGTGCCAGCAGTCCACAGGGGATATGGAGCACAGATACGCAGTATTTT | CASSPQGIWSTDTQYF
TRBJ1-6 | - | - | TRBV5-4 | TGTGCCAGCAGGGAGGGAAGCGCAGGGGCAGGGTCACCCCTCCACTTT | CASREGSAGAGSPLHF
TRBJ1-1 | few | - | TRBV14 | TGTGCCAGCATAACCCGTGACGGGGAGGGGAGGACTGAAGCTTTCTTT | CASITRDGEGRTEAFF
TRBJ2-7 | - | - | TRBV7-8 | TGTGCCAGCAGCTCTGGGGAGTACGAGCAGTACTTC | CASSSGEYEQYF
TRBJ2-5 | - | TRBD2 | TRBV5-1 | TGCGCCAGCAGCGCGGGCTTTTGGACTAGCGGGGGGAACCAAGAGACCCAGTACTTC | CASSAGFWTSGGNQETQYF
TRBJ2-3 | - | - | TRBV7-3 | TGTGCCAGCAGCCCCGGAGGGGGTAGCACAGATACGCAGTATTTT | CASSPGGGSTDTQYF
TRBJ1-5 | - | - | TRBV28 | TGTGCCAGCAGTCCTCTGGACAGAAATCAGCCCCAGCATTTT | CASSPLDRNQPQHF
TRBJ2-1 | - | TRBD2 | TRBV27 | TGTGCCAGCAGTTTAGCCGGGACTAGTAGGCGTGAGCAGTTCTTC | CASSLAGTSRREQFF
TRBJ2-2 | - | - | TRBV7-4 | TGTGCCAGCACCGCGGGACAAAACACCGGGGAGCTGTTTTTT | CASTAGQNTGELFF
TRBJ1-4 | - | - | TRBV6-5 | TGTGCCAGCAGACCCCGGGGTCCGAATGAAAAACTGTTTTTT | CASRPRGPNEKLFF
TRBJ2-7 | - | - | TRBV27 | TGTGCCAGCAGTTTATCGAGGACCCTTTGGGAGCAGTACTTC | CASSLSRTLWEQYF
TRBJ2-2 | - | - | TRBV27 | TGTGCCAGCAGTCCGTCACAGGGAAACACCGGGGAGCTGTTTTTT | CASSPSQGNTGELFF
TRBJ1-5 | - | - | TRBV27 | TGTGCCAGCAGGCCAGATTTTAGCAATCAGCCCCAGCATTTT | CASRPDFSNQPQHF
TRBJ1-2 | - | - | TRBV10-3 | TGTGCCATCAGTGTTGGCGGCTCTTTACTATTAGACTACACCTTC | CAISVGGSLLLDYTF
TRBJ2-5 | - | TRBD1 | TRBV12-3/TRBV12-4 | TGTGCCAGCAGTTTCGGGACAGCCGACGGAGCCCAGTACTTC | CASSFGTADGAQYF
TRBJ2-7 | many | TRBD2 | TRBV12-3/TRBV12-4 | TGTGCCAGCAGTCCCGAAGCGGGGGGCCTTTGGACCGAGCAGTACTTC | CASSPEAGGLWTEQYF
TRBJ2-1 | many | - | TRBV7-8 | TGTGCCAGCAGCCCGGGACGGGTCTACAATGAGCAGTTCTTC | CASSPGRVYNEQFF
TRBJ2-1 | - | - | TRBV19 | TGTGCCAGTAACTGGACCTACAATGAGCAGTTCTTC | CASNWTYNEQFF
TRBJ2-1 | few | TRBD2 | TRBV5-4 | TGTGCCAGCAGCCCGGTAGCGGGACTGGGGAATGAGCAGTTCTTC | CASSPVAGLGNEQFF
TRBJ2-7 | - | - | TRBV2 | TGTGCCAGCAGTGAATTGTGGACACAGTCCTACGAGCAGTACTTC | CASSELWTQSYEQYF
TRBJ2-2 | - | TRBD2 | TRBV12-3/TRBV12-4 | TGTGCCAGCAGTTCTCCTGCGGGGGTTAACACCGGGGAGCTGTTTTTT | CASSSPAGVNTGELFF
TRBJ2-1 | - | - | TRBV28 | TGTGCCAGCAGTTTCCCCGACCGACTGAGCTCCTACAATGAGCAGTTCTTC | CASSFPDRLSSYNEQFF
TRBJ1-1 | - | - | TRBV6-1 | TGTGCCAGCAGTGAAGGGATGAACACTGAAGCTTTCTTT | CASSEGMNTEAFF
TRBJ2-5 | - | - | TRBV27 | TGTGCCAGCAGTCCTTCGCGGGGAGAGTACCAAGAGACCCAGTACTTC | CASSPSRGEYQETQYF
TRBJ2-3 | - | - | TRBV4-1 | TGCGCCAGCAGCCACCCGACAGGAGGGACAGATACGCAGTATTTT | CASSHPTGGTDTQYF
TRBJ2-7 | - | - | TRBV4-1 | TGCGCCAGCAGCCAAGCCCCCGGGGCAAACTCCTACGAGCAGTACTTC | CASSQAPGANSYEQYF
TRBJ1-5 | - | TRBD1 | TRBV23-1 | TGCGCCAGCAGCCGAACGACAGGGGATCAGCCCCAGCATTTT | CASSRTTGDQPQHF
TRBJ1-1 | - | - | TRBV6-6 | TGTGCCAGCAGTTACGGAGGACGGCCGAACACTGAAGCTTTCTTT | CASSYGGRPNTEAFF
TRBJ2-3 | - | - | TRBV7-9 | TGTGCCAGCAGCTTAGGAGGACGAGCGGGAGATACGCAGTATTTT | CASSLGGRAGDTQYF
TRBJ1-1 | - | - | TRBV14 | TGTGCCAGCAGCCACTCAGCTAACACTGAAGCTTTCTTT | CASSHSANTEAFF
TRBJ2-7 | - | - | TRBV29-1 | TGCAGCGTTGAGAGGGGGGGCTACGAGCAGTACTTC | CSVERGGYEQYF
TRBJ2-5 | - | - | TRBV5-4 | TGTGCCAGCAGCTTCAGAGGAGGGGGCGTGTTGCAAGAGACCCAGTACTTC | CASSFRGGGVLQETQYF
TRBJ1-1 | - | - | TRBV12-3/TRBV12-4 | TGTGCCAGCCGTGTTTCGAACACTGAAGCTTTCTTT | CASRVSNTEAFF
TRBJ2-3 | - | TRBD2 | TRBV7-2 | TGTGCCAGCAGCTCCAGACTAGCGGGGCCGACAGATACGCAGTATTTT | CASSSRLAGPTDTQYF
TRBJ1-1 | - | - | TRBV28 | TGTGCCAGCAGTCCCACCCAGAACACTGAAGCTTTCTTT | CASSPTQNTEAFF
TRBJ2-3 | - | - | TRBV29-1 | TGCAGCGTTGGGGCGGAAGATACGCAGTATTTT | CSVGAEDTQYF
TRBJ2-1 | many | - | TRBV7-8 | TGTGCCAGCAGCTTAGCGCTGGGGGTCGCATTGAGAGGGAATGAGCAGTTCTTC | CASSLALGVALRGNEQFF
TRBJ2-5 | - | - | TRBV6-2/TRBV6-3 | TGTGCCAGCAGGCCTTGGGGGGCGGGGGTCCAAGAGACCCAGTACTTC | CASRPWGAGVQETQYF
TRBJ2-7 | - | - | TRBV18 | TGTGCCAGCTCACCGGGAGGAGTACACGAGCAGTACTTC | CASSPGGVHEQYF
TRBJ2-1 | few | TRBD1 | TRBV12-3/TRBV12-4 | TGTGCCAGCAGTACCACAGGGGCCCATTACAATGAGCAGTTCTTC | CASSTTGAHYNEQFF
TRBJ1-1 | - | - | TRBV6-1 | TGTGCCAGCAGTGAGTCCGGCAGTTTGAACACTGAAGCTTTCTTT | CASSESGSLNTEAFF
TRBJ1-5 | - | TRBD1 | TRBV28 | TGTGCCAGCAGCTGGACTAGAGGACAGGGAAGCAATCAGCCCCAGCATTTT | CASSWTRGQGSNQPQHF